This T cell receptor (beta chain) is from a study of blood T cell repertoires in COVID-19. Using immunoSEQ multiplex PCR, the repertoire was profiled, and TCRdb retains in-frame clones only, with some absent. In the table there are roughly 150,000 clones, 82% of which are singletons. CDR3 length: 20 amino acids. CDR1 is LNHNV, CDR2 YYDKDF, per germline (reference sequence). J gave up 4 bases and V 0 bases, and 12 bases lay outside the gene matches. The sequencing input was peripheral blood. V is TRBV15 and J is TRBJ2-6; 10 positions agree with TRBD2. The receptor comes from a woman older than 75 with acute or convalescent COVID-19. The CDR3 protein is CATSRDRRSGRGFGANVLTF. In nucleotides, the CDR3 is TGTGCCACCAGCAGAGATAGGAGGAGCGGGAGGGGGTTCGGGGCCAACGTCCTGACTTTC.